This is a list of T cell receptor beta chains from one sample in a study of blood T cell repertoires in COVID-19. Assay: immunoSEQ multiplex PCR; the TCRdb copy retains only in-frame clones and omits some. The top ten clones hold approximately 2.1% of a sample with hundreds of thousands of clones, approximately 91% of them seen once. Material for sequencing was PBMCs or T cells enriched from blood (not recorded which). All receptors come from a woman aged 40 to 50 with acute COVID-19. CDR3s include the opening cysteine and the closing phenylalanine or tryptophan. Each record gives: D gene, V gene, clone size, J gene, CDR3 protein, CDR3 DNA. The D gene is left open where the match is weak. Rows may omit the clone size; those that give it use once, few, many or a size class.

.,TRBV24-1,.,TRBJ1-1,CATQGAGNTEAFF,TGTGCCACCCAAGGAGCTGGGAACACTGAAGCTTTCTTT
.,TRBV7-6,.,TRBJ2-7,CASSLAKGDEQYF,TGTGCCAGCAGCTTAGCTAAGGGGGATGAGCAGTACTTC
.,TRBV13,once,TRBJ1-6,CASSLRGYGNSPLHF,TGTGCCAGCAGCCTTAGGGGATATGGGAATTCACCCCTCCACTTT
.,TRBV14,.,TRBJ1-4,CASSPRQASNEKLFF,TGTGCCAGCAGCCCCCGTCAGGCCTCTAATGAAAAACTGTTTTTT
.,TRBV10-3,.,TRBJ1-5,CAISESKRDLSNQPQHF,TGTGCCATCAGTGAGTCGAAGAGGGATCTAAGCAATCAGCCCCAGCATTTT
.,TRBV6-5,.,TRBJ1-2,CASSPGGRRNYGYTF,TGTGCCAGCAGTCCCGGGGGGCGACGAAACTATGGCTACACCTTC
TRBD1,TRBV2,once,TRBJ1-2,CASRGQSMSYTF,TGTGCCAGCAGGGGACAGTCGATGAGCTACACCTTC
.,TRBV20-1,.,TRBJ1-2,CSALQGQGYTF,TGCAGTGCACTACAGGGTCAGGGCTACACCTTC
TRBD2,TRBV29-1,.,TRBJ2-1,CSVAGGRNEQFF,TGCAGCGTAGCGGGGGGGCGAAATGAGCAGTTCTTC
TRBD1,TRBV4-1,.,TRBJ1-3,CASSQEGQGRNTIYF,TGCGCCAGCAGCCAAGAAGGACAGGGCCGAAACACCATATATTTT
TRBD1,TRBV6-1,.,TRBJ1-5,CASSERQGASNQPQHF,TGTGCCAGCAGTGAAAGGCAGGGGGCCAGCAATCAGCCCCAGCATTTT
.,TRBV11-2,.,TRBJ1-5,CASSLDGGQGNQPQHF,TGTGCCAGCAGCCTAGACGGGGGGCAAGGCAATCAGCCCCAGCATTTT
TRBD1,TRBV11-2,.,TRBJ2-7,CASSPTGASYEQYF,TGTGCCAGCAGCCCGACAGGGGCCTCATACGAGCAGTACTTC
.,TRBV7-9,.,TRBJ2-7,CASSRQHYEQYF,TGTGCCAGCAGCCGACAGCACTACGAGCAGTACTTC
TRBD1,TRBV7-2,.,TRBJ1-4,CASSPGQGVNEKLFF,TGTGCCAGCAGCCCCGGACAGGGGGTTAATGAAAAACTGTTTTTT
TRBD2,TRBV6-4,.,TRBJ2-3,CASSPNGLAGSGRRQYF,TGTGCCAGCAGTCCAAACGGACTAGCGGGCTCAGGTAGGAGGCAGTATTTT
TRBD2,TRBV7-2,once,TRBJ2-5,CASSLAWLAAETQYF,TGTGCCAGCAGCTTAGCCTGGCTAGCGGCGGAGACCCAGTACTTC
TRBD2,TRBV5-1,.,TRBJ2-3,CASSPTGGPTDTQYF,TGCGCCAGCAGCCCCACGGGGGGTCCCACAGATACGCAGTATTTT
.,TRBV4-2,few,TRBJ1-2,CASSQVGGIFYGYTF,TGTGCCAGCAGCCAAGTCGGGGGGATTTTCTATGGCTACACCTTC
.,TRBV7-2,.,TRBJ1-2,CASRGGLDYGYTF,TGTGCCAGCCGCGGGGGATTGGACTATGGCTACACCTTC
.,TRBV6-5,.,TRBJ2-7,CASTRGTDYEQYF,TGTGCCAGCACCCGGGGGACAGACTACGAGCAGTACTTC
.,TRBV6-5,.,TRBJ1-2,CASRHRNYGYTF,TGTGCCAGCAGGCACAGAAACTATGGCTACACCTTC
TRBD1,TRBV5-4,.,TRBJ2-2,CASSRNALRGLETGELFF,TGTGCCAGCAGCCGAAACGCCCTCAGGGGGTTGGAGACCGGGGAGCTGTTTTTT
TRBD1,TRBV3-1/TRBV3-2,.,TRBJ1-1,CASSATGGTEAFF,TGTGCCAGCAGCGCTACAGGGGGGACTGAAGCTTTCTTT
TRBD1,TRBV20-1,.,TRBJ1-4,CSASLALQGAGEKLFF,TGCAGTGCTAGTCTGGCTTTACAGGGGGCGGGTGAAAAACTGTTTTTT